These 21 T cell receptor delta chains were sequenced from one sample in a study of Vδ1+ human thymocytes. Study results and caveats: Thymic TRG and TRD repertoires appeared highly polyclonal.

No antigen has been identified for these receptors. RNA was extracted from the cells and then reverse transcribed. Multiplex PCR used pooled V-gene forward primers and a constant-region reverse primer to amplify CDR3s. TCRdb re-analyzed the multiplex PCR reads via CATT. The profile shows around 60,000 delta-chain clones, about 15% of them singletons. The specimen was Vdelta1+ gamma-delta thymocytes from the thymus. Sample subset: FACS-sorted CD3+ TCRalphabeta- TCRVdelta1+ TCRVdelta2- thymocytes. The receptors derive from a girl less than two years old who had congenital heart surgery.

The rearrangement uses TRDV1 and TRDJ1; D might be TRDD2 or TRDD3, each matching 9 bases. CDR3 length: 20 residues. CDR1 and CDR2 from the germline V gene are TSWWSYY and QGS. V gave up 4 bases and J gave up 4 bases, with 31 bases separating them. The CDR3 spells CALGVYPSYRYWGTYDKLIF. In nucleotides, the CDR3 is TGTGCTCTTGGGGTTTATCCTTCCTACCGGTACTGGGGGACCTACGATAAACTCATCTTT.

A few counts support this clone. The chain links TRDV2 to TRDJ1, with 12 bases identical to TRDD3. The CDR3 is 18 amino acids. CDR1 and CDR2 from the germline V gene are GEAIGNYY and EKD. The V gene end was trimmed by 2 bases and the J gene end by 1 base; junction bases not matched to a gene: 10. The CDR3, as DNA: TGTGCCTGTGACAAATTTGTACTGGGGGATACTTCCACCGATAAACTCATCTTT. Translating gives CACDKFVLGDTSTDKLIF.

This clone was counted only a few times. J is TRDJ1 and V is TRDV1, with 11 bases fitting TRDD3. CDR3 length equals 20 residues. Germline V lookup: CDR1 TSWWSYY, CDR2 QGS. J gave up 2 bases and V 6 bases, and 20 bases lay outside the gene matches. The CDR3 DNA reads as TGTGCTCTTGGAGCCTTCCCACCACGCTGGGGGATACAGACAACCGATAAACTCATCTTT. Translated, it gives CALGAFPPRWGIQTTDKLIF.

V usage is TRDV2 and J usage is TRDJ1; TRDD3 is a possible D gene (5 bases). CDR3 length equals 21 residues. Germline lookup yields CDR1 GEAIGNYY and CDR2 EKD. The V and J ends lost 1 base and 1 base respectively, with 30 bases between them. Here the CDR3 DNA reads TGTGCCTGTGACACTCCCAACTCCCGGTTGAATGGCGGGGACCTCACCGATAAACTCATCTTT. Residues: CACDTPNSRLNGGDLTDKLIF.

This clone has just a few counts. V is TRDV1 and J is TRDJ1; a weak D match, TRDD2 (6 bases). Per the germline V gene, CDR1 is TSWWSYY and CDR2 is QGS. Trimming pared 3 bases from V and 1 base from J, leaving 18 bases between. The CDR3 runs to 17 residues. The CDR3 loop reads CALGDAWLPGLTDKLIF. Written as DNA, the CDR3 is TGTGCTCTTGGGGACGCGTGGCTTCCTGGTCTCACCGATAAACTCATCTTT.

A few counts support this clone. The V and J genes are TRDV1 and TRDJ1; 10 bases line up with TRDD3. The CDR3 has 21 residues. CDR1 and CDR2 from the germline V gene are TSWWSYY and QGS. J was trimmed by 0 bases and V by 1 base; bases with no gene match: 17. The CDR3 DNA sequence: TGTGCTCTTGGGGAACGGGGGCTTGGCCGTCGTACTGGGGGATACACCGATAAACTCATCTTT. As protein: CALGERGLGRRTGGYTDKLIF.

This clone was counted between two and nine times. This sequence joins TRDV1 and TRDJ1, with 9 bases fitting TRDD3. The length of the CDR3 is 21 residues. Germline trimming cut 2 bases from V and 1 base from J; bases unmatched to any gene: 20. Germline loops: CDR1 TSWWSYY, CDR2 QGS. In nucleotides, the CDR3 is TGTGCTCTTGGGGAAGGTGTGGCCAGAAACGACCCCTGGGGGATCACCGATAAACTCATCTTT. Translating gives CALGEGVARNDPWGITDKLIF.

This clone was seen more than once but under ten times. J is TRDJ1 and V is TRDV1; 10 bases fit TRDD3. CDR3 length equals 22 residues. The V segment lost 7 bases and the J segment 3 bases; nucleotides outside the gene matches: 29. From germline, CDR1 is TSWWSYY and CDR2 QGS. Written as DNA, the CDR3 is TGTGCTCTTGTGGACTCCTCCAGGGTTTCCCCCGATACTGGGGGATTTTCCGATAAACTCATCTTT. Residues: CALVDSSRVSPDTGGFSDKLIF.

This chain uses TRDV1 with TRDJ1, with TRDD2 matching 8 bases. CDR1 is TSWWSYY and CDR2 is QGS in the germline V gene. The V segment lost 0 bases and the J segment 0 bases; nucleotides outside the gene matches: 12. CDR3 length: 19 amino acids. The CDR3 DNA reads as TGTGCTCTTGGGGAACTACTTCTTCCTACACGTTGGTACACCGATAAACTCATCTTT. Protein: CALGELLLPTRWYTDKLIF.

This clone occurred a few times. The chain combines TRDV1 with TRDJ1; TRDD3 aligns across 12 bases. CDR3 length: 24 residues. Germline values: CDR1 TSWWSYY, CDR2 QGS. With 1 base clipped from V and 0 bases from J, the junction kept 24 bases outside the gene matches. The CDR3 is CALGEPSLSYLRTGGYPYTDKLIF. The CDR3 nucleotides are TGTGCTCTTGGGGAACCCTCCCTTTCCTACTTAAGAACTGGGGGATACCCCTACACCGATAAACTCATCTTT.

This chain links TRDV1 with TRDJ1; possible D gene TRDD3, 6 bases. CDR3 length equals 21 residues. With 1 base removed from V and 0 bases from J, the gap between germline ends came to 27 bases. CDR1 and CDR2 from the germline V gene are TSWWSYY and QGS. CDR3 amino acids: CALGEHRLLRNWDPYTDKLIF. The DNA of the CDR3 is TGTGCTCTTGGGGAACACCGCCTTCTCCGTAACTGGGACCCGTACACCGATAAACTCATCTTT.

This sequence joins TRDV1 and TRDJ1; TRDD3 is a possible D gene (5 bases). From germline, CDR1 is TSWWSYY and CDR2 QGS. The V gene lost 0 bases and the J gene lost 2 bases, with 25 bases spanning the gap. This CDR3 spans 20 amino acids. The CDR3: CALGELAPRVPGCRTDKLIF. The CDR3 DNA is TGTGCTCTTGGGGAACTAGCTCCCAGGGTACCTGGGTGTAGGACCGATAAACTCATCTTT.

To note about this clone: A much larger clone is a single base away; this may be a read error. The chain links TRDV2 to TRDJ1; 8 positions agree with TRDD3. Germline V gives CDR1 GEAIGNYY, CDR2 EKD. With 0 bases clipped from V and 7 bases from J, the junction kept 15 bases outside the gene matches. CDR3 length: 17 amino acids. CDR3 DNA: TGTGCCTGTGACACCGGATACTGGGGGGCCCGAGGGTTTAAACTCATCTTT. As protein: CACDTGYWGARGFKLIF.

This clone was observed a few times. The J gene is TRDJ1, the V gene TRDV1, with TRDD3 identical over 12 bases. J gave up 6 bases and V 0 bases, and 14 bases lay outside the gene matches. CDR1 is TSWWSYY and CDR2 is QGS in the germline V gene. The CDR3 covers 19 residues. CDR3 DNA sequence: TGTGCTCTTGGGGAACTTCCGCCTGGGGGATACGCAACGAAAAATAAACTCATCTTT. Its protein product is CALGELPPGGYATKNKLIF.

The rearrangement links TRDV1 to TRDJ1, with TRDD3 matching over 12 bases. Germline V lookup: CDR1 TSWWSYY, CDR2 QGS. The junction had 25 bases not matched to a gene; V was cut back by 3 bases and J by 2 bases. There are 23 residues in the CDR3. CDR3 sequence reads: CALGDHICPLGDTRDQRTDKLIF. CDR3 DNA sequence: TGTGCTCTTGGGGACCATATTTGTCCTCTGGGGGATACGCGTGACCAGCGTACCGATAAACTCATCTTT.

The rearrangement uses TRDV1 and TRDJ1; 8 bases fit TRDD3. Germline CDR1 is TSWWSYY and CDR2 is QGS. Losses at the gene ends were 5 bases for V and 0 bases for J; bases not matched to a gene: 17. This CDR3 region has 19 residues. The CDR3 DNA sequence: TGTGCTCTTGGGACCCCCCCGACTGGGGGTCATAAGGACACCGATAAACTCATCTTT. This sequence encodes CALGTPPTGGHKDTDKLIF.

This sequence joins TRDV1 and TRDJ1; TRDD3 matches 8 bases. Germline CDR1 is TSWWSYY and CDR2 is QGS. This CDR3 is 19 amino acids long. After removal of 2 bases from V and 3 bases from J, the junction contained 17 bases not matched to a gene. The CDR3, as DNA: TGTGCTCTTGGGGAAGGTCGACCAAATGGTGGGGGATTCCCCGATAAACTCATCTTT. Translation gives CALGEGRPNGGGFPDKLIF.

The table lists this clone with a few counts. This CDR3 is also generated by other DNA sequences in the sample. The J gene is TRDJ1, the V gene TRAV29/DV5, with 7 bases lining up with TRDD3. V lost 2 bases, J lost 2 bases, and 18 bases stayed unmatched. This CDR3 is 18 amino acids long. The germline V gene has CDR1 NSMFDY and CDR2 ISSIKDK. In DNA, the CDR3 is TGTGCAGCAAGTAAGCCGGGGGTCTGGATACGGAGGACCGATAAACTCATCTTT. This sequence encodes CAASKPGVWIRRTDKLIF. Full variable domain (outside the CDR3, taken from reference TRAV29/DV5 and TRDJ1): DQQVKQNSPSLSVQEGRISILNCDYTNSMFDYFLWYKKYPAEGPTFLISISSIKDKNEDGRFTVFLNKSAKHLSLHIVPSQPGDSAVYFCAASKPGVWIRRTDKLIFGKGTRVTVEP.

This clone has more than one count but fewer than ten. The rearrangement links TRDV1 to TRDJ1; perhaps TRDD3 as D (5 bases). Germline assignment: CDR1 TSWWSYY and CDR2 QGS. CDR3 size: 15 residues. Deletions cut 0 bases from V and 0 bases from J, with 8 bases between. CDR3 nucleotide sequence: TGTGCTCTTGGGGAACTACGGGATCACACCGATAAACTCATCTTT. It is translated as CALGELRDHTDKLIF.

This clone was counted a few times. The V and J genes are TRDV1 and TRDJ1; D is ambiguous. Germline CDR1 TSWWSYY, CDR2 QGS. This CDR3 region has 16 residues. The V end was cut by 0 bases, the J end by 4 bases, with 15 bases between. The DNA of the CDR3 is TGTGCTCTTGGGGAACTATGGTCTCCGTCCTTCGATAAACTCATCTTT. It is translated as CALGELWSPSFDKLIF.

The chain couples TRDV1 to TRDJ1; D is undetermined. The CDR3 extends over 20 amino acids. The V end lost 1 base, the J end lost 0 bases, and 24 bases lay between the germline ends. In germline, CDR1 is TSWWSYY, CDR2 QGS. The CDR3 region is CALGEPPKGLPPQDTDKLIF. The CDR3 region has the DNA TGTGCTCTTGGGGAACCCCCAAAGGGTCTCCCGCCTCAAGACACCGATAAACTCATCTTT.